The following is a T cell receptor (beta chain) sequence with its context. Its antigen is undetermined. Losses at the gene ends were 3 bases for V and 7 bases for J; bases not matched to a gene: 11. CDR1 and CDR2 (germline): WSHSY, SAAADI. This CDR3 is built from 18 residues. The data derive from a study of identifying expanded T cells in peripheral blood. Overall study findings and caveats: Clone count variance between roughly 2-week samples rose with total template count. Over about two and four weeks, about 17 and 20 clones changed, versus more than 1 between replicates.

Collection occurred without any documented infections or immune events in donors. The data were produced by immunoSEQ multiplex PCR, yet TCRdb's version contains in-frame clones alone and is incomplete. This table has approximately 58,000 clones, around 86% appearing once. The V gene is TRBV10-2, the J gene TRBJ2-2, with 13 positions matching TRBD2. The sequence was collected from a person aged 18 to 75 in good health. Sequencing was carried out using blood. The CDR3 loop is CASSELRTSGSGIGELFF. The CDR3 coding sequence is TGCGCCAGCAGTGAACTGAGGACTAGCGGGAGCGGGATCGGGGAGCTGTTTTTT.